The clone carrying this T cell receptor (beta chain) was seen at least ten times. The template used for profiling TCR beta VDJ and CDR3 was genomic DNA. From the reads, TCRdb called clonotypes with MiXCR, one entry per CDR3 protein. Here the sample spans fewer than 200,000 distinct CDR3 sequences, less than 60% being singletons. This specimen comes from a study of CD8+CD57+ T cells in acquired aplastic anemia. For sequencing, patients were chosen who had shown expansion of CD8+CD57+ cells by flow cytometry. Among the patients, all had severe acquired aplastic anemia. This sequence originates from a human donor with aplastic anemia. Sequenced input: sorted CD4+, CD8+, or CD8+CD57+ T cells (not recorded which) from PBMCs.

The CDR3 protein is CSATRESGAFF. CDR3 in DNA: TGCAGTGCTACCCGGGAATCGGGTGCTTTCTTT. The rearrangement links TRBV20-1 to TRBJ1-1; no definite D call. With 4 bases removed from V and 11 bases from J, the gap between germline ends came to 14 bases. The CDR3 has 11 amino acids. Germline CDR1 and CDR2: DFQATT and SNEGSKA (reference sequence).